Listed below are T cell receptor beta chains from one sample, sequenced in a study of blood T cell repertoires in COVID-19. Profiled with immunoSEQ multiplex PCR; TCRdb holds only in-frame clones, not every one. Altogether about 140,000 clones are present, about 72% being singletons, with the ten largest covering approximately 11%. Sequenced material: peripheral blood. The receptors here all came from a man between 60 and 75 years old who had recovered from COVID-19. The CDR3 runs from the conserved cysteine through the conserved F or W. D genes are given only for firm matches. Clone size is given for some rows only: seen once, a few or many times, or a class if the clone is expanded.

>TRBJ1-6|TRBD1|.|TRBV3-1/TRBV3-2
TGTGCCAGCAGCCAAGGGACAGGGGTGAATTCACCCCTCCACTTT
CASSQGTGVNSPLHF
>TRBJ1-2|TRBD1|.|TRBV13
TGTGCCAGCAGCTTAGGCACAGGGGGCGCAGCTAACTATGGCTACACCTTC
CASSLGTGGAANYGYTF
>TRBJ2-7|TRBD1|.|TRBV28
TGTGCCACCAATTCCCGGGGACAGGCCTCCTACGAGCAGTACTTC
CATNSRGQASYEQYF
>TRBJ2-1|.|few|TRBV9
TGTGCCAGCAGCGTAGGGACTTCCTACAATGAGCAGTTCTTC
CASSVGTSYNEQFF
>TRBJ2-7|TRBD1|.|TRBV19
TGTGCCAGTACCTCCTTCGGGACAGGGGGCGAAGCCGAGCAGTACTTC
CASTSFGTGGEAEQYF
>TRBJ2-1|.|few|TRBV6-2/TRBV6-3
TGTGCCAGCAGTTACTCCCGGGACTTAACCTACAATGAGCAGTTCTTC
CASSYSRDLTYNEQFF
>TRBJ2-5|TRBD2|.|TRBV24-1
TGTGCCACCAGTGAATCTAGCGGGAGACGAACCTACCAAGAGACCCAGTACTTC
CATSESSGRRTYQETQYF
>TRBJ2-5|TRBD1|.|TRBV7-9
TGTGCCAGCAGCCGAATACAGGGGACACAAGAGACCCAGTACTTC
CASSRIQGTQETQYF
>TRBJ1-6|.|.|TRBV5-6
TGTGCCAGCAGCTTGGGTACAGGAGCAAATAATTCACCCCTCCACTTT
CASSLGTGANNSPLHF
>TRBJ2-3|TRBD1|.|TRBV30
TGTGCCTGGAGTAGGGACAGGGGGCAGGATACGCAGTATTTT
CAWSRDRGQDTQYF
>TRBJ2-3|.|.|TRBV7-8
TGTGCCAGCAGCTCTGGACAACCGGGGGCAGATACGCAGTATTTT
CASSSGQPGADTQYF
>TRBJ1-5|.|.|TRBV4-3
TGCGCCAGCAGCCAAGGTGTTTATAGCAATCAGCCCCAGCATTTT
CASSQGVYSNQPQHF
>TRBJ1-2|.|.|TRBV19
TGTGCCAGTACCCTCTGGGGGGTAGATCCGGATGGCTACACCTTC
CASTLWGVDPDGYTF
>TRBJ1-1|TRBD1|.|TRBV19
TGTGCCAGTAGTATCGTAGTAGGGGGCGGCACTGAAGCTTTCTTT
CASSIVVGGGTEAFF
>TRBJ2-2|.|.|TRBV2
TGTGCCAGCCGCCCCGGGACACGGAACACCGGGGAGCTGTTTTTT
CASRPGTRNTGELFF
>TRBJ1-2|.|.|TRBV16
TGTGCCAGCAGCCAAACAGGGTCTAACTATGGCTACACCTTC
CASSQTGSNYGYTF
>TRBJ1-5|TRBD1|.|TRBV18
TGTGCCAGCTCACCAGGGACAGGGAATAGCAATCAGCCCCAGCATTTT
CASSPGTGNSNQPQHF
>TRBJ1-2|TRBD1|.|TRBV28
TGTGCCAGCAACTTACCGGGACAGAACTATGGCTACACCTTC
CASNLPGQNYGYTF
>TRBJ1-1|.|.|TRBV18
TGTGCCAGCTCACCCCAACAGAGTAAGGTCACTGAAGCTTTCTTT
CASSPQQSKVTEAFF
>TRBJ1-4|.|.|TRBV5-1
TGCGCCAGCAGCGGAACCGGGGGGCCAGTTGAAAAACTGTTTTTT
CASSGTGGPVEKLFF
>TRBJ2-7|.|once|TRBV25-1
TGTGCCAGCAGTCTAGCGCATTACGAGCAGTACTTC
CASSLAHYEQYF
>TRBJ2-3|.|.|TRBV6-5
TGTGCCAGCCGCTCCCCTTCTACCGATACGCAGTATTTT
CASRSPSTDTQYF
>TRBJ2-7|TRBD1|.|TRBV24-1
TGTGCCACCAGTGATGGACAGGGATACGAGCAGTACTTC
CATSDGQGYEQYF
>TRBJ2-1|.|.|TRBV6-7
TGTGCCAGCACGGAGGTTTACAATGAGCAGTTCTTC
CASTEVYNEQFF
>TRBJ2-1|.|.|TRBV5-4
TGTGCCAGCAGCCCCGGACAGAGCTCCTACAATGAGCAGTTCTTC
CASSPGQSSYNEQFF
>TRBJ2-1|.|.|TRBV3-1/TRBV3-2
TGTGCCAGCAGCCAAGCCCTCAGCTCCTACAATGAGCAGTTCTTC
CASSQALSSYNEQFF
>TRBJ1-5|.|.|TRBV29-1
TGCAGCGTTGTACTGGGAGGCAATCAGCCCCAGCATTTT
CSVVLGGNQPQHF
>TRBJ2-3|TRBD1|.|TRBV5-1
TGCGCCAGCAGCCCACAGGGGGCTAGCACAGATACGCAGTATTTT
CASSPQGASTDTQYF
>TRBJ2-4|.|.|TRBV28
TGTGCCAGCAGTTCACAGTCCCCTATTCAGTACTTC
CASSSQSPIQYF
>TRBJ2-7|TRBD2|.|TRBV6-1
TGTGCCAGCAGTGTGGGTGCGCGACTAGCTCTATTCTCCTACGAGCAGTACTTC
CASSVGARLALFSYEQYF
>TRBJ2-3|.|few|TRBV4-3
TGCGCCAGCAGCCAAGATATTTTGGGCACGGATAGCACAGATACGCAGTATTTT
CASSQDILGTDSTDTQYF
>TRBJ1-5|.|.|TRBV19
TGTGCCAGTAGCCCCAATAGCAATCAGCCCCAGCATTTT
CASSPNSNQPQHF
>TRBJ1-6|TRBD1|.|TRBV23-1
TGCGCCAGCAGTCAATCTTCGACAGGGGGAGCATCACCCCTCCACTTT
CASSQSSTGGASPLHF
>TRBJ1-1|TRBD1|.|TRBV7-2
TGTGCCAGCAGCGTCACAGGGGGGAGGGACACTGAAGCTTTCTTT
CASSVTGGRDTEAFF
>TRBJ2-5|TRBD1|.|TRBV18
TGTGCCAGCTCCGAAAGGCCCCACAGGGGGTACCAAGAGACCCAGTACTTC
CASSERPHRGYQETQYF
>TRBJ2-7|.|.|TRBV5-4
TGTGCCAGCAGCTGGGACACCAACTACGAGCAGTACTTC
CASSWDTNYEQYF
>TRBJ1-4|.|.|TRBV10-3
TGTGCCATCAGTCCCTCATGGGCCGCTAATGAAAAACTGTTTTTT
CAISPSWAANEKLFF
>TRBJ1-2|.|.|TRBV7-8
TGTGCCAGCAGCTTAGAATATCGTGACAGTACTGGCTACACCTTC
CASSLEYRDSTGYTF
>TRBJ2-5|.|few|TRBV11-2
TGTGCCAGCAGCTCGGGACGGGGGAGAGAGACCCAGTACTTC
CASSSGRGRETQYF
>TRBJ2-1|TRBD2|once|TRBV10-2
TGCGCCAGCAGGGACGCTAGCGGGAGGGCCGGGAATGAGCAGTTCTTC
CASRDASGRAGNEQFF
>TRBJ1-2|.|.|TRBV6-5
TGTGCCAGCAGTTACCTCGGGACTGCTGATGGCTACACCTTC
CASSYLGTADGYTF
>TRBJ2-2|TRBD2|few|TRBV7-2
TGTGCCAGCAGAACTACTAGCGGGAACACCGGGGAGCTGTTTTTT
CASRTTSGNTGELFF
>TRBJ2-3|.|.|TRBV3-1/TRBV3-2
TGTGCCAGCAGCCAAGGTCCCGTATCAGATACGCAGTATTTT
CASSQGPVSDTQYF
>TRBJ1-6|.|.|TRBV19
TGTGCCAGTAGTACCGTAAATTCACCCCTCCACTTT
CASSTVNSPLHF
>TRBJ1-2|.|.|TRBV5-1
TGCGCCAGCAGCTTGGCCTACGCCCAAAACTATGGCTACACCTTC
CASSLAYAQNYGYTF
>TRBJ1-5|.|.|TRBV19
TGTGCCAGTAGCCAGAATCAGCCCCAGCATTTT
CASSQNQPQHF
>TRBJ1-5|TRBD1|.|TRBV15
TGTGCCACCAGCAGTCTCAACAGGGGCCAGCCCCAGCATTTT
CATSSLNRGQPQHF
>TRBJ1-2|.|.|TRBV12-3/TRBV12-4
TGTGCCAGCAGTCCTGGACAGTTCGGCTACACCTTC
CASSPGQFGYTF
>TRBJ1-1|TRBD1|.|TRBV4-1
TGCGCCAGCAGCCAGGAGGACAGGGGGAACACTGAAGCTTTCTTT
CASSQEDRGNTEAFF
>TRBJ1-1|.|.|TRBV28
TGTGCCAGCAGTTTATCGGGGGTGGGAGAAGCTTTCTTT
CASSLSGVGEAFF
>TRBJ2-7|.|.|TRBV4-3
TGCGCCAGCAGCCAAGATCTACGGGCAGGGTCCTACGAGCAGTACTTC
CASSQDLRAGSYEQYF
>TRBJ2-7|.|.|TRBV28
TGTGCCAGCAGTTTATCACGGCCCAGACAGGTCCCCTACGAGCAGTACTTC
CASSLSRPRQVPYEQYF
>TRBJ1-2|TRBD1|.|TRBV7-2
TGTGCCAGCAGCGGACAGGGGGCTCGGGGCTACACCTTC
CASSGQGARGYTF
>TRBJ2-7|TRBD2|.|TRBV7-8
TGTGCCAGCAGCCTACAACTAGCGGGAGGTAACTACGAGCAGTACTTC
CASSLQLAGGNYEQYF
>TRBJ2-3|TRBD2|.|TRBV7-3
TGTGCCAGCAGCCCCGAGGGGCGGGGGAGGGATACGCAGTATTTT
CASSPEGRGRDTQYF